Below are 18 T cell receptor beta chains sequenced from a single sample in a study of T-cell memory formation after mild COVID-19 (dated by TCRdb to the early 2020s). Library preparation used 5' RACE. The sequencer was an Illumina NovaSeq 6000. The public reads were reanalyzed by TCRdb: fastp trimming at Q25, MiXCR alignment, in-frame beta chains only. CDR3 protein sequences are deduplicated, and each keeps its most common genes and DNA. The table for this sample lists 250,000 to 350,000 distinct CDR3 sequences; roughly a fifth of them were counted only once. The top ten clones comprise over 20% of the sample. Specimen: PBMCs or a T cell subset sorted from them (not recorded which). All receptors derive from a man between 18 and 29 years old who had mild COVID-19 (a few samples of this study predate the infection). The sample titles of this study are shuffled in the database, so cell type and time point are left out; the donor was told from shared clones.

This clonotype came up a few times. In DNA form, the CDR3 reads TGCAGCGTTGTCCTATGGGACAGGGGAGTTCGCCAAGAGACCCAGTACTTC. It translates to CSVVLWDRGVRQETQYF. The rearrangement joins TRBV29-1 to TRBJ2-5, with TRBD1 matching 10 bases. Per the germline V gene, CDR1 is SQVTM and CDR2 is ANQGSEA. The V gene end was trimmed by 4 bases and the J gene end by 1 base; junction bases not matched to a gene: 12. The CDR3 covers 17 residues.

By sample share, this clonotype is medium-sized. This chain connects TRBV4-1 to TRBJ1-1; possibly TRBD1 for D (5 bases). Germline CDR1 MGHRA, CDR2 YSYEKL. Trimming removed 4 bases from V and 1 base from J, with 13 bases in between. CDR3 size: 15 residues. CDR3 bases: TGCGCCAGCAGCCTTATGGCACAGGAGAACACTGAAGCTTTCTTT. Protein product: CASSLMAQENTEAFF.

CDR3: CASSLAGTDSNEQFF. For the CDR3, the DNA is TGCGCCAGCAGCTTGGCCGGGACGGATTCAAATGAGCAGTTCTTC. The rearrangement uses TRBV5-1 and TRBJ2-1; perhaps D is TRBD1 or TRBD2 (5 bases each). The CDR3 runs 15 residues. Germline loops: CDR1 SGHRS, CDR2 YFSETQ. The ends were cut back, 0 bases at V and 7 bases at J, with 14 bases in the middle. Full variable domain (missing parts from reference TRBV5-1 and TRBJ2-1): KAGVTQTPRYLIKTRGQQVTLSCSPISGHRSVSWYQQTPGQGLQFLFEYFSETQRNKGNFPGRFSGRQFSNSRSEMNVSTLELGDSALYLCASSLAGTDSNEQFFGPGTRLTVL.

This clonotype was detected many times. The chain uses TRBV5-1 and TRBJ1-4; the match to TRBD1 covers 9 bases. The CDR3 runs to 14 residues. CDR1 SGHRS and CDR2 YFSETQ come from the germline V gene. The ends lost 4 bases at V and 6 bases at J; junction bases unmatched: 4. The CDR3 loop is CASSVGQGDEKLFF. The CDR3 DNA reads TGCGCCAGCAGCGTGGGACAGGGAGATGAAAAACTGTTTTTT.

This clonotype was seen ten or more times. The chain is built from TRBV5-6 and TRBJ2-1, with unresolved D. The germline V gene encodes CDR1 SGHDT and CDR2 YYEEEE. Deletions cut 0 bases from V and 6 bases from J, with 13 bases between. This CDR3 comprises 15 residues. CDR3 loop: CASSLAFRVANEQFF. The CDR3 DNA is TGTGCCAGCAGCTTGGCTTTTAGGGTCGCCAATGAGCAGTTCTTC.

The chain has TRBV28 and TRBJ2-5; D might be TRBD2 (7 bases). The germline V gene has CDR1 MDHEN and CDR2 SYDVKM. The CDR3 runs 15 residues. V lost 1 base, J lost 4 bases, and 13 bases lay in between. CDR3: CASSLSRGAGETQYF. CDR3 nucleotide sequence: TGTGCCAGCAGTTTATCACGGGGGGCCGGAGAGACCCAGTACTTC.

This sequence joins TRBV4-1 and TRBJ2-3; 7 bases align to TRBD1. Losses at the gene ends were 1 base for V and 2 bases for J; bases not matched to a gene: 12. The germline V gene has CDR1 MGHRA and CDR2 YSYEKL. The CDR3 sequence is 18 residues long. The CDR3 protein is CASSQVLTGTESTDTQYF. As DNA, the CDR3 is TGCGCCAGCAGCCAAGTCCTTACCGGGACAGAATCCACAGATACGCAGTATTTT.

This clonotype appeared a few times. The chain carries TRBV20-1 and TRBJ2-7, with D unresolved. Germline lookup yields CDR1 DFQATT and CDR2 SNEGSKA (reference sequence). Trimming took off 5 bases at V and 2 bases at J, with 10 bases between the two ends. The CDR3 consists of 12 residues. CDR3 nucleotides: TGCAGTGCTCGTTGGGCGACCTACGAGCAGTACGTC. It codes for CSARWATYEQYV.

This clonotype appeared a few times. The chain carries TRBV6-5 and TRBJ2-3; possible D gene TRBD1, 6 bases. The CDR3 consists of 13 residues. Germline CDR1 is MNHEY and CDR2 is SVGAGI. The V end lost 9 bases, the J end lost 4 bases, and 14 bases lay between the germline ends. The CDR3 region is CASMGRGSDTQYF. The CDR3 nucleotides read TGTGCCAGTATGGGAAGGGGGTCAGATACGCAGTATTTT.

This clonotype has only one observation. Given a much more abundant clone one base away, this may be a read error. This chain joins TRBV5-1 and TRBJ2-2; D not resolved. With 0 bases removed from V and 7 bases from J, the gap between germline ends came to 7 bases. This CDR3 is built from 13 residues. Germline values: CDR1 SGHRS, CDR2 YFSETQ. The CDR3 sequence is CASSLEGHGELFF. Here the CDR3 DNA reads TGCGCCAGCAGCTTGGAGGGCCACGGGGAGCTGTTTTTT. Variable domain in full (rest from reference TRBV5-1 and TRBJ2-2): KAGVTQTPRYLIKTRGQQVTLSCSPISGHRSVSWYQQTPGQGLQFLFEYFSETQRNKGNFPGRFSGRQFSNSRSEMNVSTLELGDSALYLCASSLEGHGELFFGEGSRLTVL.

The V gene is TRBV4-2, the J gene TRBJ1-4; a weak D match, TRBD1 (6 bases). Trimming stripped 2 bases from V and 7 bases from J, with 14 bases between. The germline CDR1 and CDR2 sequences are LGHNA and YNFKEQ. The CDR3 has 15 amino acids. The CDR3 region has the DNA TGTGCCAGCAGCCAATTGTTGGGGGCACGTGAAAAACTGTTTTTT. This translates into CASSQLLGAREKLFF.

Only a few counts were recorded for this clonotype. V is TRBV5-1 and J is TRBJ2-7, with D possibly being TRBD1 (6 bases). V lost 3 bases to trimming and J lost 3 bases, with 28 bases between them. The CDR3 sequence is 19 residues long. Germline V lookup: CDR1 SGHRS, CDR2 YFSETQ. For the CDR3, the DNA is TGCGCCAGCAGCTGGGATCCGGGGACATCGCCGCGACCGGTCTACGAGCAGTACTTC. Translation gives CASSWDPGTSPRPVYEQYF.

This clonotype was counted a few times. The chain joins TRBV7-9 to TRBJ2-5, with D uncertain. Deletions cut 4 bases from V and 4 bases from J, with 10 bases between. CDR3 length: 13 amino acids. The germline gives CDR1 SEHNR, CDR2 FQNEAQ (reference sequence). CDR3 in amino acids: CASSYLGRETQYF. The CDR3 region has the DNA TGTGCCAGCAGCTACCTTGGAAGAGAGACCCAGTACTTC.

There are a few counts of this clonotype. This sequence joins TRBV15 and TRBJ2-7; 7 positions agree with TRBD2. This CDR3 region has 13 residues. V gave up 1 base and J gave up 5 bases; unmatched junction bases: 2. Germline V gene sequence: CDR1 LNHNV, CDR2 YYDKDF (reference sequence). In nucleotides, the CDR3 is TGTGCCACCAGCAGAGCGGCGGGGGACGAGCAGTACGTC. It encodes CATSRAAGDEQYV.

This clonotype has ten or more counts. The chain joins TRBV12-3 or TRBV12-4 to TRBJ2-6; the D is unclear. V shed 0 bases and J shed 0 bases, with 3 bases lying between them. This CDR3 has 15 residues. The CDR3 reads CASSLALSGANVLTF. In nucleotides, the CDR3 is TGTGCCAGCAGTTTAGCCCTCTCTGGGGCCAACGTCCTGACTTTC.

V usage is TRBV6-5 and J usage is TRBJ2-1; unclear D gene. The CDR3 extends over 11 amino acids. Germline V lookup: CDR1 MNHEY, CDR2 SVGAGI. V was clipped by 5 bases and J by 6 bases, with 5 bases between them. Here the CDR3 reads CASSHVNEQFF. The DNA for the CDR3 is TGTGCCAGCAGTCACGTCAATGAGCAGTTCTTC.

This clonotype came up many times. The chain links TRBV5-1 to TRBJ1-1, with D maybe TRBD1 (5 bases). The CDR3 has 14 residues. Between the trimmed V and J ends, which lost 3 bases and 2 bases, there was a span of 11 bases. Germline lookup yields CDR1 SGHRS and CDR2 YFSETQ. The CDR3 DNA sequence: TGCGCCAGCAGCTCGACAGCGTCAAACACTGAAGCTTTCTTT. This sequence encodes CASSSTASNTEAFF.

This clonotype has a handful of counts. This rearrangement joins TRBV27 to TRBJ1-6; D unclear. Trimming left V 0 bases short and J 4 bases short, with 13 bases between. There are 17 residues in the CDR3. In germline, CDR1 is MNHEY, CDR2 SMNVEV (reference sequence). Written as DNA, the CDR3 is TGTGCCAGCAGTTTATCGGCAGGCTACAGATATAATTCACCCCTCCACTTT. As protein: CASSLSAGYRYNSPLHF.